This T cell receptor (beta chain) was observed in a study of PD-1 blockade in classical Hodgkin lymphoma. Time point noted: cycle 4 day 1 (C4D1), after 6 weeks of nivolumab. Every single patient, without exception, relapsed after autologous stem cell transplantation, and brentuximab vedotin exposure varied. Trimming took 7 bases from V and 5 from J, leaving 11 bases between them. CDR3 length equals 12 residues. CDR1 LNHDA and CDR2 SQIVND come from the germline V gene (reference sequence). The repertoire was sequenced with immunoSEQ multiplex PCR; TCRdb's copy has only in-frame clones and lacks some. This repertoire shows 41,000 or so clones, roughly two thirds found once; its top ten account for about 2.6%.

The source of this sequence is a human donor with classical Hodgkin lymphoma. This sample comprised peripheral blood mononuclear cells (PBMCs), obtained before the fourth cycle of nivolumab. The rearrangement joins TRBV19 to TRBJ1-1; the D gene is possibly TRBD1 (5 bases). Here the CDR3 reads CASKEGRTEAFF. The CDR3 DNA follows: TGTGCCAGTAAGGAGGGGAGGACTGAAGCTTTCTTT.